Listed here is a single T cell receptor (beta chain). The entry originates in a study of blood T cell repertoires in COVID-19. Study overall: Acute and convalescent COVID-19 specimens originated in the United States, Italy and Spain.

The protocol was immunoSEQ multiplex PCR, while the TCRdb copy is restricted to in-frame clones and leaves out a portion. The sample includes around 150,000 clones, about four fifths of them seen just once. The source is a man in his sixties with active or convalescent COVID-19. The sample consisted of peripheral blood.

The CDR3 DNA is TGTGCCAGCAGTACAGGGGTCAAAGAGACCCAGTACTTC. It specifies CASSTGVKETQYF. The genes are TRBV6-5 and TRBJ2-5, with 7 bases lining up with TRBD1. Per germline, CDR1 MNHEY and CDR2 SVGAGI. V lost 5 bases and J lost 3; bases outside the gene matches: 3. The CDR3 extends over 13 amino acids.